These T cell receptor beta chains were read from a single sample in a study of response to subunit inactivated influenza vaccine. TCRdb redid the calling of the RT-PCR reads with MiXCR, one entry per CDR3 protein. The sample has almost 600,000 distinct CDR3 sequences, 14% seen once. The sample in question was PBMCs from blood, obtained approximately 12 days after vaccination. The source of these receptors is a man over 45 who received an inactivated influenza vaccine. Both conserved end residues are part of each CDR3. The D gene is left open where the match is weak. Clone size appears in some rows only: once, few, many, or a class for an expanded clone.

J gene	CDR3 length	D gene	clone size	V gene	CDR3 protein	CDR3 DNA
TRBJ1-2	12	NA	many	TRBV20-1	CSVSGLIYGYTF	TGCAGTGTTTCCGGACTCATCTATGGCTACACCTTC
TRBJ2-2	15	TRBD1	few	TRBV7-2	CASSLRQGAGGELFF	TGTGCCAGCAGCCTAAGACAGGGGGCCGGCGGGGAGCTGTTTTTT
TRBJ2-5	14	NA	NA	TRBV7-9	CASSLMSGKETQYF	TGTGCCAGCAGCTTAATGTCAGGGAAGGAGACCCAGTACTTC
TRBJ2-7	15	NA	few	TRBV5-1	CASSLDGGAKYEQYF	TGCGCCAGCAGCTTGGACGGGGGCGCGAAATACGAGCAGTACTTC
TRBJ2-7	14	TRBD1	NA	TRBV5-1	CASSLRQGRDEQYF	TGCGCCAGCAGCTTGAGACAGGGGCGCGACGAGCAGTACTTC
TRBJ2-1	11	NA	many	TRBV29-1	CSVRDTAQGFF	TGCAGCGTCCGGGACACTGCACAGGGGTTCTTC
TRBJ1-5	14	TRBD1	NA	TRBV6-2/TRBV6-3	CASSSTGGRQPQHF	TGTGCCAGCAGTTCCACAGGGGGGCGTCAGCCCCAGCATTTT
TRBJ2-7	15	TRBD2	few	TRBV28	CASSSPGTRAGEQYF	TGTGCCAGCAGTTCCCCGGGGACTAGGGCTGGAGAGCAGTACTTC
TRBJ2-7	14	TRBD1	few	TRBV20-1	CSAFDDRGLSEQYF	TGCAGTGCTTTCGACGACAGGGGATTGAGCGAGCAGTACTTC
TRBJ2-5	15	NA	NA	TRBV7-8	CASSLTWGVQETQYF	TGTGCCAGCAGCCTGACTTGGGGCGTACAAGAGACCCAGTACTTC
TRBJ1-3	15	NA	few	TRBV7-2	CASSWAGSTGDTIYF	TGTGCCAGCAGCTGGGCCGGTTCAACTGGAGACACCATATATTTT
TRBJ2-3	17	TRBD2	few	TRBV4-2	CASSQNPGTSSSDTQYF	TGTGCCAGCAGCCAAAACCCCGGGACTAGTTCGTCAGATACGCAGTATTTT
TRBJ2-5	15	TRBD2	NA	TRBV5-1	CASSLELAGKETQYF	TGCGCCAGCAGCTTGGAACTAGCGGGGAAAGAGACCCAGTACTTC
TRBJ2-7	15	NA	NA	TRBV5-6	CASSMLRGGLYEQYF	TGTGCCAGCAGCATGCTGAGGGGGGGCCTATACGAGCAGTACTTC
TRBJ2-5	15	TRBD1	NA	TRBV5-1	CASSLSRGMQETQYF	TGCGCCAGCAGCTTGTCCAGGGGGATGCAAGAGACCCAGTACTTC
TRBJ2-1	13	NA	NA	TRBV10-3	CATAQIGYNEQFF	TGTGCCACCGCACAGATAGGCTACAATGAGCAGTTCTTC
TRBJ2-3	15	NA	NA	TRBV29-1	CSVRRWAGSEDTQYF	TGCAGCGTGAGGCGGTGGGCAGGTTCGGAAGATACGCAGTATTTT
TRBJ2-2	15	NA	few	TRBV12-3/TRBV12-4	CASSFKGSKNGELFF	TGTGCCAGCAGTTTCAAGGGGTCGAAGAACGGGGAGCTGTTTTTT
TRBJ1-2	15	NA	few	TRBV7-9	CASSSAEGISYGYTF	TGTGCCAGCAGCTCGGCGGAGGGTATTAGCTATGGCTACACCTTC
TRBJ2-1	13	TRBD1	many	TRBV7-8	CASGETGAYEQFF	TGTGCCAGCGGAGAGACAGGGGCCTATGAGCAGTTCTTC
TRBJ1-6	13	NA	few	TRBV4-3	CASSQDRSSPLHF	TGCGCCAGCAGCCAAGATCGTTCTTCACCCCTCCACTTT
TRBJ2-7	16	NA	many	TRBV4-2	CASSQDAGGFSYEQYF	TGTGCCAGCAGCCAAGATGCTGGCGGTTTCTCCTACGAGCAGTACTTC
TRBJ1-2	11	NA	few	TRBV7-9	CASSYADSLFF	TGTGCCAGCAGCTACGCGGACAGCCTTTTCTTC
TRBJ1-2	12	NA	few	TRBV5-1	CASSLNGPGYTF	TGCGCCAGCAGCTTGAACGGACCTGGCTACACCTTC
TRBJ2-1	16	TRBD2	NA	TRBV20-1	CSARAWGLAGDNEQFF	TGCAGTGCTAGAGCATGGGGGCTAGCGGGAGACAATGAGCAGTTCTTC
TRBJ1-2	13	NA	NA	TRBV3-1	CASSPRSFYGYTF	TGTGCCAGCAGCCCAAGGAGTTTCTATGGCTACACCTTC
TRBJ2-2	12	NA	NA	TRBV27	CAISFHGRELFF	TGTGCCATCAGTTTCCATGGAAGGGAGCTGTTTTTT
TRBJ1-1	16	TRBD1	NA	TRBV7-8	CASSVGTGGVNTEAFF	TGTGCCAGCAGCGTCGGGACAGGGGGTGTGAACACTGAAGCTTTCTTT
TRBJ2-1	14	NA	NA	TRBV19	CASTLRDFDNEQFF	TGTGCCAGTACCCTCCGGGACTTTGACAATGAGCAGTTCTTC
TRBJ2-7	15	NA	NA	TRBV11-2	CASSFPSVGAYEQYF	TGTGCCAGCAGCTTTCCTTCGGTAGGAGCCTACGAGCAGTACTTC
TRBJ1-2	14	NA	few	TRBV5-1	CASSLGVPGDGYTF	TGCGCCAGCAGCTTGGGGGTCCCCGGGGATGGCTACACCTTC
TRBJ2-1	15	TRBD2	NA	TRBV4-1	CASSLSGRAGDEQFF	TGCGCCAGCAGCTTAAGCGGGAGGGCAGGCGATGAGCAGTTCTTC
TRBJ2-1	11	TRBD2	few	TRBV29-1	CSVGPGGVRFF	TGCAGCGTTGGCCCTGGGGGGGTTCGGTTCTTC
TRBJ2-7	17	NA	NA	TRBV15	CATSRDLGIAFSYEQYF	TGTGCCACCAGCAGAGATCTGGGTATAGCGTTTTCTTACGAGCAGTACTTC
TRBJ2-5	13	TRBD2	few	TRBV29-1	CSTPGLAGETQYF	TGCAGCACGCCGGGACTAGCTGGGGAGACCCAGTACTTC
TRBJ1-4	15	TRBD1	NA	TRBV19	CASKRTGTANEKLFF	TGTGCCAGTAAGAGGACCGGGACAGCAAATGAAAAACTGTTTTTT
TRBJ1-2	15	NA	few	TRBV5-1	CASSFNSGANYGYTF	TGCGCCAGCAGCTTTAATTCGGGGGCTAACTATGGCTACACCTTC
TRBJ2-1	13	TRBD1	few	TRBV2	CASRVDRANEQFF	TGTGCCAGCAGGGTGGACAGGGCAAATGAGCAGTTCTTC
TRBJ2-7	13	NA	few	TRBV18	CASSPPAGYEQYF	TGTGCCAGCTCACCACCGGCAGGCTACGAGCAGTACTTC
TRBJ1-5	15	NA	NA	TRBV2	CASSVGRYSNQPQHF	TGTGCCAGCAGTGTTGGCAGGTATAGCAATCAGCCCCAGCATTTT
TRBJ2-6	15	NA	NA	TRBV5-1	CASSLWAKGANVLTF	TGCGCCAGCAGCTTGTGGGCGAAAGGGGCCAACGTCCTGACTTTC
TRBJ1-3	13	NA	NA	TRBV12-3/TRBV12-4	CASSFLSGNTIYF	TGTGCCAGCAGTTTCCTCTCTGGAAACACCATATATTTT
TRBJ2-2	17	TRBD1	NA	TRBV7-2	CASSFEGTGPYTGELFF	TGTGCCAGCAGCTTCGAGGGGACAGGGCCTTACACCGGGGAGCTGTTTTTT
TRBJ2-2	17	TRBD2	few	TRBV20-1	CSARDRKLAANTGELFF	TGCAGTGCTAGAGATAGGAAACTAGCGGCGAACACCGGGGAGCTGTTTTTT
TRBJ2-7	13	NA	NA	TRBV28	CASSPMGKYEQYF	TGTGCCAGCAGTCCCATGGGGAAATACGAGCAGTACTTC
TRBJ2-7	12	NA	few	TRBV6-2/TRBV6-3	CASREDSYEQYF	TGTGCCAGCAGAGAGGACAGCTACGAGCAGTACTTC
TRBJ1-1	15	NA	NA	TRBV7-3	CASSQGGLMNTEAFF	TGTGCCAGCAGCCAAGGGGGACTGATGAACACTGAAGCTTTCTTT
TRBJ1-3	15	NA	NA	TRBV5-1	CASSLGDNSGNTIYF	TGCGCCAGCAGCTTGGGGGACAACTCTGGAAACACCATATATTTT